The entry that follows covers one T cell receptor beta chain sequence. This CDR3 region has 16 residues. V lost 5 bases and J lost 4; bases outside the gene matches: 11. CDR1 and CDR2 from the germline V gene are SGHTS and YDEGEE. This specimen belongs to a study of blood T cell repertoires in COVID-19. Background on the study: Acute and convalescent COVID-19 specimens originated in the United States, Italy and Spain. The cDNA or gDNA used as material had been derived from T cells, B-cell-depleted T cells, or PBMCs.

Per the study methods: For nucleated cells, counts were estimated from reference gene primer amplification. The data were produced by immunoSEQ multiplex PCR, yet TCRdb's version contains in-frame clones alone and is incomplete. That table supplies the V and J calls and clone size; D and trimming were determined from the DNA. The table has about 90,000 clones, roughly three quarters seen once. Sample: peripheral blood. The rearrangement joins TRBV5-8 to TRBJ2-1; 8 nucleotides match TRBD2. The source is a woman of 80 years or more with acute or convalescent COVID-19. The CDR3 bases are TGTGCCAGCAGGGATCGCGCTAGCGGGCTATACAATGAGCAGTTCTTC. It is translated as CASRDRASGLYNEQFF.